This T cell receptor beta chain was identified during a study of T cell repertoires in cytomegalovirus infection. About the research overall: Peptides in the study included HLA-C-restricted and HLA-B-restricted CMV epitopes. Public TCR beta signature analysis indicated the presence of both CMV infection and matching HLA type.

MiXCR was run by TCRdb on the reads, yielding one entry per CDR3 protein. The sample includes about 310,000 distinct CDR3 sequences, around a quarter of them seen just once. Remarks on this clonotype: Its specificity is unknown.

Germline-derived CDR1 and CDR2 are SEHNR and FQNEAQ (reference sequence). V was shortened by 3 bases and J by 2 bases, with 11 bases between the two germline ends. CDR3 length equals 15 residues. Study-wide results and limits: Based on cumulative public TCR beta family frequency, carriers of CMV plus the relevant HLA were identified. HLA-C-restricted, CMV-specific TCR beta clonotypes were dominant ex vivo.

The input for sequencing was cultured PBMCs, taken from culture after CMV antigen stimulation. The TCR originated in a human donor in good health (CMV status not recorded). Some clones in this sample may be carry-over from other donors' samples. V gene TRBV7-9 combines with J gene TRBJ1-3; D gene ambiguous. The CDR3 coding sequence is TGTGCCAGCAGCTTTGCCCTTTCGGCTGGAAACACCATATATTTT. It is translated as CASSFALSAGNTIYF.